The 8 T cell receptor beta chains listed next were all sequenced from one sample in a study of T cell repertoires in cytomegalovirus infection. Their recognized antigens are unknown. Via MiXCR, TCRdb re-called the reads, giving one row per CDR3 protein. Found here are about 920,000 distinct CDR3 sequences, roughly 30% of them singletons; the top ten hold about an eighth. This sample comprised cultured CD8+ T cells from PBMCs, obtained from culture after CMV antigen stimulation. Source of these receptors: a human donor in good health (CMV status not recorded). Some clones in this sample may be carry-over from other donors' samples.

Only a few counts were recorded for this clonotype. The CDR3 region is CASSYSNRDRGEEKLFF. In DNA, the CDR3 is TGTGCCAGCAGTTACTCGAATAGGGACAGGGGGGAGGAAAAACTGTTTTTT. This chain joins TRBV6-6 and TRBJ1-4; 11 bases are a match to TRBD1. In germline, CDR1 is MNHNY, CDR2 SVGAGI (reference sequence). The V gene end was trimmed by 0 bases and the J gene end by 8 bases; junction bases not matched to a gene: 8. The CDR3 is 17 amino acids.

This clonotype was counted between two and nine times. The CDR3 spells CASSPPGTSGGEYF. CDR3 bases: TGTGCCAGCAGCCCTCCCGGGACTAGCGGGGGGGAGTACTTC. V and J are TRBV7-9 and TRBJ2-4; 16 nucleotides align to TRBD2. V was clipped by 5 bases and J by 14 bases; unmatched bases: 6. The CDR3 sequence is 14 residues long. Per the germline V gene, CDR1 is SEHNR and CDR2 is FQNEAQ (reference sequence).

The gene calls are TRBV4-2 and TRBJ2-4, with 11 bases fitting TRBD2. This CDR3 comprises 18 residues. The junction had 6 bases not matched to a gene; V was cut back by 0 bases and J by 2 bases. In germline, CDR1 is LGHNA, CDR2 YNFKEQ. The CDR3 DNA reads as TGTGCCAGCAGCCAAGATGTCCTAGCGGGGGGTTCCAAAAACATTCAGTACTTC. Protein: CASSQDVLAGGSKNIQYF.

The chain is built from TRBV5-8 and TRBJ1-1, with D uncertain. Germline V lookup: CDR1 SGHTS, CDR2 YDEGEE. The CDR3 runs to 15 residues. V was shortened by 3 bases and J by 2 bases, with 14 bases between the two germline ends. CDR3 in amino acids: CASSYPGYYNTEAFF. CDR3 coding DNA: TGTGCCAGCAGCTACCCGGGATACTACAACACTGAAGCTTTCTTT.

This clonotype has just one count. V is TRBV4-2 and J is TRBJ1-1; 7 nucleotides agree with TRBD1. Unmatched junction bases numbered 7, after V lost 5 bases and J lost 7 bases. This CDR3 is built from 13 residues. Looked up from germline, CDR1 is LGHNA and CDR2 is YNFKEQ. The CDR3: CASSGGTALEAFF. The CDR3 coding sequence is TGTGCCAGCAGCGGAGGGACAGCGCTTGAAGCTTTCTTT.

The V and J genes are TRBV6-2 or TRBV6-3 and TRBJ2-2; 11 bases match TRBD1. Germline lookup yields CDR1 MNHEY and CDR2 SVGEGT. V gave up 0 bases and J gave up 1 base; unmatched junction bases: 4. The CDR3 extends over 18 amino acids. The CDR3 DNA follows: TGTGCCAGCAGTTACTCGCTGGGACAGGGGGTGAACACCGGGGAGCTGTTTTTT. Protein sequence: CASSYSLGQGVNTGELFF.

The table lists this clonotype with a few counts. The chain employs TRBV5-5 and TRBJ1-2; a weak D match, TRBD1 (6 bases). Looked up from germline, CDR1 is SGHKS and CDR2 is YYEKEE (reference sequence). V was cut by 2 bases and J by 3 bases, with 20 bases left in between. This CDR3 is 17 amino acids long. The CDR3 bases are TGTGCCAGCAGCTTAGGAGCCCAGGGGCCAGCGGACTATGGCTACACCTTC. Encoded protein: CASSLGAQGPADYGYTF.

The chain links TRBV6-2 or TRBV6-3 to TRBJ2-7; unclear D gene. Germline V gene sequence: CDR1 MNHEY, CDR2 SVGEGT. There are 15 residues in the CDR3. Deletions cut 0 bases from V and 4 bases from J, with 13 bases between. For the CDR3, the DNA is TGTGCCAGCAGTTACTCGCCGGACCAAACGTACGAGCAGTACGTC. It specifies CASSYSPDQTYEQYV.